A selection of T cell receptor beta chains follows, all from one sample in a study of shared clonotypes between healthy human individuals. TCRdb keeps only in-frame clones here, not all; method: immunoSEQ multiplex PCR. Altogether 600,000 to 750,000 clones are present, 55% to 75% being singletons, with the ten largest covering 1.8%. Sequencing input: memory CD4+ T cells sorted from blood. Source of these receptors: a young woman in good health. Both conserved end residues are part of each CDR3. Each record gives: V gene, J gene, clone size, CDR3 length, D gene, CDR3 DNA, CDR3 protein. The D gene is left open where the match is weak. Only part of the rows carry a size: once, few, many, or a class if the clone is expanded.

v_call: TRBV7-8
j_call: TRBJ2-1
clone_size: once
cdr3_length: 16
d_call: .
cdr3_nt: TGTGCCAGCAGTTCCGGGTGGACAGATCAATACAATGAGCAGTTCTTC
cdr3_aa: CASSSGWTDQYNEQFF

v_call: TRBV5-6
j_call: TRBJ2-1
clone_size: .
cdr3_length: 15
d_call: TRBD2
cdr3_nt: TGTGCCAGCAACCGACTAGCGGGAGCCTACAATGAGCAGTTCTTC
cdr3_aa: CASNRLAGAYNEQFF

v_call: TRBV18
j_call: TRBJ1-3
clone_size: few
cdr3_length: 14
d_call: .
cdr3_nt: TGTGCCAGCTCACCGCAGGGGTCGGGAAACACCATATATTTT
cdr3_aa: CASSPQGSGNTIYF

v_call: TRBV10-2
j_call: TRBJ2-7
clone_size: .
cdr3_length: 16
d_call: TRBD1
cdr3_nt: TGCGCCAGCAGTGACCCCGGACAGGGGAGCTCCTACGAGCAGTACTTC
cdr3_aa: CASSDPGQGSSYEQYF

v_call: TRBV7-8
j_call: TRBJ2-1
clone_size: .
cdr3_length: 16
d_call: TRBD2
cdr3_nt: TGTGCCAGCAGCTTAGATTCGGGACTAACCATCAATGAGCAGTTCTTC
cdr3_aa: CASSLDSGLTINEQFF

v_call: TRBV11-2
j_call: TRBJ2-3
clone_size: .
cdr3_length: 15
d_call: .
cdr3_nt: TGTGCCAGCAGCTTAGGTGAAGGGACCACAGATACGCAGTATTTT
cdr3_aa: CASSLGEGTTDTQYF

v_call: TRBV18
j_call: TRBJ2-5
clone_size: once
cdr3_length: 14
d_call: TRBD2
cdr3_nt: TGTGCCAGCTCACCGGGGACTAGGAAAGAGACCCAGTACTTC
cdr3_aa: CASSPGTRKETQYF

v_call: TRBV6-5
j_call: TRBJ2-7
clone_size: .
cdr3_length: 15
d_call: TRBD2
cdr3_nt: TGTGCCAGCAGTTACTCTAGCGGGGTGGGCTACGAGCAGTACTTC
cdr3_aa: CASSYSSGVGYEQYF

v_call: TRBV18
j_call: TRBJ1-1
clone_size: few
cdr3_length: 13
d_call: .
cdr3_nt: TGTGCCAGCTCACCATCCGTGAACACTGAAGCTTTCTTT
cdr3_aa: CASSPSVNTEAFF

v_call: TRBV11-2
j_call: TRBJ1-2
clone_size: few
cdr3_length: 13
d_call: .
cdr3_nt: TGTGCCAGCAGCTTACAGGGGCTCGTTGGCTACACCTTC
cdr3_aa: CASSLQGLVGYTF

v_call: TRBV5-6
j_call: TRBJ2-5
clone_size: .
cdr3_length: 11
d_call: .
cdr3_nt: TGTGCCAGCAGCTTGCAAGAGACCCAGTACTTC
cdr3_aa: CASSLQETQYF

v_call: TRBV5-6
j_call: TRBJ2-7
clone_size: few
cdr3_length: 11
d_call: .
cdr3_nt: TGTGCCAGCAGCCACGACTACGAGCAGTACTTC
cdr3_aa: CASSHDYEQYF

v_call: TRBV29-1
j_call: TRBJ2-2
clone_size: once
cdr3_length: 13
d_call: .
cdr3_nt: TGCAGCGTCGAGGCAGATACCACCGGGGAGCTGTTTTTT
cdr3_aa: CSVEADTTGELFF

v_call: TRBV6-1
j_call: TRBJ2-7
clone_size: .
cdr3_length: 13
d_call: .
cdr3_nt: TGTGCCAGCGGTACGGGTCCAATCTACGAGCAGTACTTC
cdr3_aa: CASGTGPIYEQYF